This T cell receptor (beta chain) was recorded in a study of cytomegalovirus exposure and HLA in healthy donors. Study-wide points: A later look showed TCR association rates differing by HLA locus, highest for DRB1 and lowest for HLA-C. Apart from CMV serostatus, no immune exposure information was available. Most sequenced TCRs were rare (though some public TCRs occurred in many donors). Using a false discovery rate of 0.05, a later analysis showed that approximately 18,000 TCR beta sequences were associated with HLA alleles.

A word on this clone: The antigen remains unidentified.

Germline CDR1 reads GTSNPN; CDR2 reads SVGIG (reference sequence). This CDR3 spans 13 amino acids. V gave up 1 base and J gave up 4 bases, with 8 bases separating them. Amplification used 60 Vbeta primers and 13 Jbeta primers. Here immunoSEQ multiplex PCR was the method, and the copy in TCRdb shows in-frame clones only, minus some. Here the sample spans about 120,000 clones, roughly 65% being singletons. This receptor was identified in a man aged 40-55 years in good health and CMV-seropositive. The sequenced material came from PBMCs. The chain couples TRBV30 to TRBJ1-5; D is uncertain. The DNA of the CDR3 is TGTGCCTGGAGTGGACAAGAGAATCAGCCCCAGCATTTT. Translating it yields CAWSGQENQPQHF. The full variable domain, in which reference TRBV30 and TRBJ1-5 provide the parts outside the CDR3, is SQTIHQWPATLVQPVGSPLSLECTVEGTSNPNLYWYRQAAGRGLQLLFYSVGIGQISSEVPQNLSASRPQDRQFILSSKKLLLSDSGFYLCAWSGQENQPQHFGDGTRLSIL.